A single sample is the source of the 15 T cell receptor beta chains below, sequenced in a study of T cells after yellow fever vaccination. TCRdb passed the 5' RACE reads through MiXCR, listing each CDR3 protein once. There are about 150,000 distinct CDR3 sequences in the sample; 6.6% occur only once, and approximately 0.64% lies in the top ten. The specimen comprised CD4+ T cells sorted from PBMCs, sampled 10 days after the yellow fever booster vaccination. The receptors were gathered from a man aged 30 to 45 who received the YFV17D yellow fever vaccine.

Many counts were recorded for this clonotype. The V and J genes are TRBV2 and TRBJ2-6; TRBD1 matches 9 bases. V shed 7 bases and J 4 bases; nucleotides not matched to a gene: 8. The length of the CDR3 is 16 residues. CDR1 is SNHLY, CDR2 FYNNEI, per germline. This CDR3 is CASTETGGAGANVLTF. In DNA form, the CDR3 reads TGTGCCAGCACCGAAACAGGGGGCGCAGGGGCCAACGTCCTGACTTTC.

This clonotype was recorded a few times. The chain uses TRBV19 and TRBJ2-7, with D possibly being TRBD2 (5 bases). The germline CDR1 and CDR2 sequences are LNHDA and SQIVND (reference sequence). This CDR3 is built from 13 residues. V lost 6 bases and J 5 bases, leaving 14 bases between the germline ends. The CDR3 spells CASRHTNGDEQYF. The CDR3, as DNA: TGTGCCAGTAGACATACGAACGGGGACGAGCAGTACTTC.

This clonotype has at least ten counts. The chain uses TRBV4-2 and TRBJ2-3, with D possibly TRBD2 on 5 matching bases. The CDR3 consists of 18 residues. CDR1 LGHNA and CDR2 YNFKEQ come from the germline V gene. V was trimmed by 0 bases and J by 2 bases, leaving 18 bases between them. This CDR3 is CASSQDPGRRTHTDTQYF. In DNA form, the CDR3 reads TGTGCCAGCAGCCAAGATCCAGGACGGAGGACCCACACAGATACGCAGTATTTT.

This clonotype was seen only a few times. V and J are TRBV7-2 and TRBJ2-7; a possible D gene is TRBD2 (6 bases). The CDR3 runs 15 residues. The germline V gene encodes CDR1 SGHTA and CDR2 FQGNSA. V dropped 6 bases and J dropped 1 base, with 16 bases sitting between them. CDR3 loop: CASSSGVAASYEQYF. The CDR3 DNA sequence: TGTGCCAGCAGTTCCGGAGTAGCGGCATCCTACGAGCAGTACTTC.

This clonotype showed up many times. This rearrangement joins TRBV3-1 to TRBJ2-2; D uncertain. The CDR3 contains 14 residues. The V gene lost 0 bases and the J gene lost 4 bases, with 6 bases spanning the gap. Germline assignment: CDR1 LGHDT and CDR2 YNNKEL (reference sequence). This chain's CDR3 is CASSQDYVTGELFF. Here the CDR3 DNA reads TGTGCCAGCAGCCAAGATTACGTCACCGGGGAGCTGTTTTTT. Full variable domain (remainder filled in from reference TRBV3-1 and TRBJ2-2): DTAVSQTPKYLVTQMGNDKSIKCEQNLGHDTMYWYKQDSKKFLKIMFSYNNKELIINETVPNRFSPKSPDKAHLNLHINSLELGDSAVYFCASSQDYVTGELFFGEGSRLTVL.

This clonotype was counted ten times or more. V gene TRBV3-1 combines with J gene TRBJ2-1; TRBD1 matches 7 bases. CDR3 length equals 14 residues. Germline values: CDR1 LGHDT, CDR2 YNNKEL (reference sequence). Losses at the gene ends were 3 bases for V and 4 bases for J; bases not matched to a gene: 3. The CDR3, as DNA: TGTGCCAGCAGCCAGGCAGGGGGATACAATGAGCAGTTCTTC. Protein sequence: CASSQAGGYNEQFF.

This chain uses TRBV9 with TRBJ1-2, with 9 bases that match TRBD1. The CDR3 length is 16 residues. V was clipped by 4 bases and J by 4 bases; unmatched bases: 11. Germline V gene data show CDR1 as SGDLS and CDR2 as YYNGEE. This CDR3 reads CASSPRTGALLYGYTF. The DNA of the CDR3 is TGTGCCAGCAGCCCCAGGACAGGGGCCCTGCTCTATGGCTACACCTTC.

This clonotype came up many times. The V and J genes are TRBV20-1 and TRBJ1-1; no firm D call. This CDR3 contains 12 residues. Germline V gene lookup returns CDR1 DFQATT and CDR2 SNEGSKA (reference sequence). CDR3 region: CSYSRLNTEAFF. CDR3 in DNA: TGCAGCTATTCTAGGTTGAACACTGAAGCTTTCTTT.

In this sample, this clonotype turned up many times. The CDR3 DNA reads as TGTGCCAGCGCGGTGAGGGATGAGCAGTTCTTC. This encodes CASAVRDEQFF. This chain connects TRBV12-3 or TRBV12-4 to TRBJ2-1; possible D gene TRBD2, 5 bases. Trimming left V 8 bases short and J 8 bases short, with 10 bases between. This CDR3 is built from 11 residues.

In its sample, this clonotype was seen many times. The chain employs TRBV20-1 and TRBJ2-3, with D unresolved. Deletions cut 5 bases from V and 6 bases from J, with 18 bases between. The CDR3 is made up of 14 amino acids. Per germline, CDR1 DFQATT and CDR2 SNEGSKA (reference sequence). For the CDR3, the DNA is TGCAGTGCTCAGTCGTATTCAACATGGGATACGCAGTATTTT. Its translation: CSAQSYSTWDTQYF.

This clonotype appeared a few times. The chain joins TRBV7-6 to TRBJ2-7; D gene unclear. V lost 4 bases and J lost 2, with 15 bases in between. The germline V gene encodes CDR1 SGHVS and CDR2 FNYEAQ. The CDR3 is made up of 15 amino acids. CDR3 protein: CASSSRPLTTYEQYF. CDR3 coding DNA: TGTGCCAGCAGCTCGAGACCCCTTACCACCTACGAGCAGTACTTC.

This clonotype was detected a few times. CDR3 sequence (DNA): TGCAGTGCTATCATAGGGAGCTCCTACAATGAGCAGTTCTTC. Translation: CSAIIGSSYNEQFF. The rearrangement uses TRBV20-1 and TRBJ2-1; tentatively, D is TRBD2 (5 bases). Trimming took off 4 bases at V and 0 bases at J, with 10 bases between the two ends. Germline V gene sequence: CDR1 DFQATT, CDR2 SNEGSKA (reference sequence). The CDR3 has 14 residues.

The chain has TRBV20-1 and TRBJ1-5; no firm D call. V was cut by 6 bases and J by 2 bases, with 17 bases left in between. This CDR3 contains 15 residues. Germline lookup yields CDR1 DFQATT and CDR2 SNEGSKA (reference sequence). The CDR3 loop reads CSATRRVLGNQPQHF. The CDR3 nucleotides read TGCAGTGCAACGAGACGGGTACTTGGCAATCAGCCCCAGCATTTT.

This clonotype was seen repeatedly, ten times or more. The chain links TRBV20-1 to TRBJ2-1, with D perhaps TRBD1 or TRBD2 (5 bases each). The CDR3 length is 17 residues. Trimming stripped 6 bases from V and 3 bases from J, with 24 bases between. Germline loops: CDR1 DFQATT, CDR2 SNEGSKA (reference sequence). Here the CDR3 reads CSAPPRGVRSIYNEQFF. Here the CDR3 DNA reads TGCAGTGCGCCTCCGCGAGGGGTACGATCGATCTACAATGAGCAGTTCTTC.

The CDR3 coding sequence is TGCAGCGTTGAAGATACCGGGCAGGGTAACACCATATATTTT. Its protein is CSVEDTGQGNTIYF. The chain combines TRBV29-1 with TRBJ1-3; possible D gene TRBD1, 5 bases. Deletions cut 0 bases from V and 7 bases from J, with 13 bases between. This CDR3 region has 14 residues. The germline CDR1 and CDR2 sequences are SQVTM and ANQGSEA.